Presented here are 32 T cell receptor beta chains from one specimen sequenced in a study of identical twins. From the 5' RACE reads, TCRdb called clonotypes with MiXCR, one entry per CDR3 protein. The data show some 900,000 distinct CDR3 sequences, with 9% to 15% seen just once and around 1.5% held by the top ten. A further study also used this sample, focusing on yellow fever vaccine responses in identical twins.

Sequencing was done on a sample of PBMCs. These receptors were obtained from a woman aged 18-29 years in good health.

This clonotype was counted ten times or more. The J gene is TRBJ2-1, the V gene TRBV4-1, with 8 nucleotides matching TRBD1. V was clipped by 0 bases and J by 5 bases; unmatched bases: 9. The germline V gene has CDR1 MGHRA and CDR2 YSYEKL. The CDR3 runs to 17 residues. The CDR3, as DNA: TGCGCCAGCAGCCAAGAGGGCACCGGGACAGGAGACAATGAGCAGTTCTTC. This gives the protein CASSQEGTGTGDNEQFF.

V gene TRBV10-3 combines with J gene TRBJ2-3, with 9 bases lining up with TRBD1. Unmatched junction bases numbered 4, after V lost 5 bases and J lost 1 base. The CDR3 spans 15 residues. CDR1 ENHRY and CDR2 SYGVKD come from the germline V gene. Here the CDR3 DNA reads TGTGCCATCAGTCCCCGGACAGGGGGCACAGATACGCAGTATTTT. The encoded protein is CAISPRTGGTDTQYF.

The chain has TRBV3-1 and TRBJ2-1; 9 nucleotides line up with TRBD1. The CDR3 is 19 amino acids. Germline CDR1 is LGHDT and CDR2 is YNNKEL (reference sequence). Trimming cost V 4 bases and J 4 bases; bases outside gene matches: 17. CDR3 coding DNA: TGTGCCAGCAGCCCCGGCCGTCCCGTTAGGACAGGGGATTACAATGAGCAGTTCTTC. Translated, it gives CASSPGRPVRTGDYNEQFF.

This clonotype was counted a few times. V gene TRBV6-2 or TRBV6-3 combines with J gene TRBJ2-5; possible D gene TRBD1, 6 bases. V shed 2 bases and J shed 2 bases, with 21 bases lying between them. From germline, CDR1 is MNHEY and CDR2 SVGEGT. The CDR3 contains 18 residues. The CDR3 sequence is CASSYGGQPHYRQETQYF. The CDR3 DNA reads as TGTGCCAGCAGTTACGGTGGACAGCCCCATTACCGGCAAGAGACCCAGTACTTC.

This clonotype was counted between two and nine times. The chain recombines TRBV7-9 with TRBJ2-1; D is undetermined. The V gene lost 0 bases and the J gene lost 6 bases, with 6 bases spanning the gap. This CDR3 is built from 13 residues. Germline V gene lookup returns CDR1 SEHNR and CDR2 FQNEAQ (reference sequence). CDR3 sequence: CASSLAATNEQFF. For the CDR3, the DNA is TGTGCCAGCAGCTTAGCAGCGACCAATGAGCAGTTCTTC.

A few counts support this clonotype. This rearrangement joins TRBV20-1 to TRBJ2-2; TRBD1 or TRBD2 may be the D gene (6 bases each). CDR1 is DFQATT, CDR2 SNEGSKA, per germline (reference sequence). This CDR3 contains 15 residues. V lost 4 bases, J lost 4 bases, and 16 bases lay in between. The CDR3 sequence is CSANIFGGGTGELFF. DNA for the CDR3: TGCAGTGCTAATATCTTTGGAGGGGGCACCGGGGAGCTGTTTTTT.

This clonotype was seen repeatedly, ten times or more. The rearrangement uses TRBV5-1 and TRBJ2-3, with D possibly TRBD2 on 5 matching bases. Germline CDR1 and CDR2: SGHRS and YFSETQ. The CDR3 is 14 residues long. Trimming stripped 1 base from V and 2 bases from J, with 8 bases between. The CDR3 coding sequence is TGCGCCAGCAGCTTGCGAGGGCTCACAGATACGCAGTATTTT. Its translation is CASSLRGLTDTQYF.

This clonotype occurred a few times. V is TRBV7-6 and J is TRBJ2-1; 8 nucleotides agree with TRBD2. V lost 3 bases and J lost 6; bases outside the gene matches: 7. The CDR3 runs 15 residues. The germline CDR1 and CDR2 sequences are SGHVS and FNYEAQ. The CDR3 DNA reads TGTGCCAGCAGCTTCGGGGGGGGGGCGATCAATGAGCAGTTCTTC. It specifies CASSFGGGAINEQFF.

J is TRBJ2-5 and V is TRBV3-1; D is undetermined. CDR1 LGHDT and CDR2 YNNKEL come from the germline V gene (reference sequence). The length of the CDR3 is 15 residues. Between the trimmed V and J ends, which lost 1 base and 1 base, there was a span of 10 bases. In DNA form, the CDR3 reads TGTGCCAGCAGCCAAGGGCAGGTGATCCAAGAGACCCAGTACTTC. As protein: CASSQGQVIQETQYF.

This clonotype has a handful of counts. The rearrangement joins TRBV6-1 to TRBJ1-5; TRBD1 aligns across 7 bases. J lost 4 bases, V lost 6 bases, and 9 bases had no gene match. The CDR3 sequence is 15 residues long. Germline CDR1 reads MNHNS; CDR2 reads SASEGT. The CDR3 region is CASRHRGRGNQPQHF. CDR3 bases: TGTGCCAGCAGACACAGGGGTAGGGGGAATCAGCCCCAGCATTTT.

In this sample, this clonotype turned up a few times. The chain combines TRBV5-1 with TRBJ2-2; D might be TRBD1 or TRBD2, each matching 5 bases. CDR3 length: 17 residues. V lost 1 base to trimming and J lost 5 bases, with 18 bases between them. From germline, CDR1 is SGHRS and CDR2 YFSETQ. CDR3 sequence reads: CASSLIPPGTQTGELFF. As DNA, the CDR3 is TGCGCCAGCAGCTTGATTCCTCCCGGGACCCAAACCGGGGAGCTGTTTTTT.

The gene calls are TRBV5-6 and TRBJ2-6; D remains ambiguous. Germline values: CDR1 SGHDT, CDR2 YYEEEE. V lost 4 bases, J lost 3 bases, and 14 bases lay in between. CDR3 length: 16 residues. The CDR3 sequence: CASSTDLLCGANVLTF. CDR3 DNA sequence: TGTGCCAGCAGCACCGACCTTCTCTGTGGGGCCAACGTCCTGACTTTC.

There are a few counts of this clonotype. The V gene is TRBV6-5, the J gene TRBJ2-7; TRBD1 matches 10 bases. Germline CDR1 MNHEY, CDR2 SVGAGI. V was pared by 4 bases and J by 0 bases, with 12 bases of the junction left unmatched. This CDR3 is built from 18 residues. CDR3 coding DNA: TGTGCCAGCAGTTTCCTCCCCCCCGGGACAGGGGCCTCCTACGAGCAGTACGTC. Protein product: CASSFLPPGTGASYEQYV.

This clonotype has only a few counts. The chain joins TRBV10-3 to TRBJ1-4, with 7 bases fitting TRBD1. V lost 10 bases to trimming and J lost 7 bases; unmatched junction nucleotides: 6. Germline CDR1 reads ENHRY; CDR2 reads SYGVKD. The CDR3 consists of 12 residues. The chain's CDR3 is CATGTDGEKLFF. CDR3 DNA sequence: TGTGCCACCGGGACAGACGGTGAAAAACTGTTTTTT.

The table lists this clonotype with a few counts. As DNA, the CDR3 is TGTGCCAGCAGCCCGGCGGGAGATTTGGTCGGTGAGCAGTTCTTC. This sequence encodes CASSPAGDLVGEQFF. The chain uses TRBV14 and TRBJ2-1, with 7 bases lining up with TRBD2. V trimming: 4 bases; J trimming: 9 bases; junction bases outside the gene matches: 12. Germline V CDR1 and CDR2: SGHDN, FVKESK. The CDR3 contains 15 residues.

This clonotype showed up just a few times. This rearrangement joins TRBV20-1 to TRBJ2-3, with 8 bases matching TRBD2. V lost 3 bases, J lost 11 bases, and 4 bases stayed unmatched. CDR3 length equals 11 residues. Per germline, CDR1 DFQATT and CDR2 SNEGSKA (reference sequence). This CDR3 is CSASGLAGQYF. CDR3 DNA sequence: TGCAGTGCTAGTGGGCTAGCGGGGCAGTATTTT.

This clonotype has only a few counts. The rearrangement uses TRBV5-5 and TRBJ2-3; tentatively, D is TRBD1 or TRBD2 (5 bases each). The germline V and J ends were trimmed by 4 bases and 0 bases, with 18 bases remaining between them. Germline loops: CDR1 SGHKS, CDR2 YYEKEE (reference sequence). This CDR3 has 17 amino acids. The CDR3 sequence is CASSPPWDQISTDTQYF. Written as DNA, the CDR3 is TGTGCCAGCAGCCCGCCATGGGACCAAATTAGCACAGATACGCAGTATTTT.

The chain is built from TRBV5-4 and TRBJ2-1; TRBD1 matches at 7 bases. CDR1 SGHNT and CDR2 YYREEE come from the germline V gene (reference sequence). The CDR3 totals 15 residues. V gave up 4 bases and J gave up 7 bases; unmatched junction bases: 11. CDR3 loop: CASSPADRVFNEQFF. The CDR3 DNA reads as TGTGCCAGCAGCCCAGCTGACAGGGTGTTTAATGAGCAGTTCTTC.

This clonotype has only a few counts. This chain links TRBV28 with TRBJ2-3, with D possibly being TRBD2 (7 bases). Germline V gives CDR1 MDHEN, CDR2 SYDVKM. The CDR3 contains 15 residues. V gave up 6 bases and J gave up 1 base, with 14 bases separating them. The CDR3 nucleotides are TGTGCCAGCAGCCCGAACGGGGGGCGCACAGATACGCAGTATTTT. Translating it yields CASSPNGGRTDTQYF.

V and J are TRBV20-1 and TRBJ1-1, with no clear D. Trimming took off 4 bases at V and 3 bases at J, with 6 bases between the two ends. The CDR3 length is 11 residues. CDR1 and CDR2 (germline): DFQATT, SNEGSKA (reference sequence). The CDR3 sequence: CSATQYTEAFF. In nucleotides, the CDR3 is TGCAGTGCTACGCAGTACACTGAAGCTTTCTTT.

The chain combines TRBV4-1 with TRBJ1-4, with TRBD1 matching 7 bases. Germline CDR1 MGHRA, CDR2 YSYEKL. V was clipped by 0 bases and J by 13 bases; unmatched bases: 20. The CDR3 has 18 amino acids. This CDR3 reads CASSQDPIIAGGTIGLFF. The CDR3 nucleotides read TGCGCCAGCAGCCAAGATCCGATAATCGCAGGGGGGACCATTGGACTGTTTTTT.

This clonotype was seen a few times. The chain recombines TRBV3-1 with TRBJ2-1, with 7 bases that match TRBD1. The CDR3 totals 15 residues. V was pared by 0 bases and J by 6 bases, with 5 bases of the junction left unmatched. Looked up from germline, CDR1 is LGHDT and CDR2 is YNNKEL (reference sequence). This chain's CDR3 is CASSQENRGSNEQFF. CDR3 DNA sequence: TGTGCCAGCAGCCAAGAGAACAGGGGATCCAATGAGCAGTTCTTC.

There are a few counts of this clonotype. The DNA of the CDR3 is TGTGCCAGCAGTTTCCGGGCCCCGCCACGGAATGAGCAGTTCTTC. Amino acids: CASSFRAPPRNEQFF. V is TRBV12-3 or TRBV12-4 and J is TRBJ2-1; unclear D gene. V was pared by 3 bases and J by 7 bases, with 16 bases between. The CDR3 spans 15 residues.

The J gene is TRBJ1-6, the V gene TRBV29-1; the D gene is possibly TRBD1 (5 bases). V shed 4 bases and J shed 6 bases, with 10 bases lying between them. Germline CDR1 is SQVTM and CDR2 is ANQGSEA. The CDR3 has 13 residues. CDR3 residues: CSVGVTANSPLHF. CDR3 in DNA: TGCAGCGTTGGGGTGACAGCTAATTCACCCCTCCACTTT.

In its sample, this clonotype was seen a few times. The chain carries TRBV29-1 and TRBJ2-3, with 7 bases matching TRBD1. Germline assignment: CDR1 SQVTM and CDR2 ANQGSEA. V shed 7 bases, J shed 4 bases, and the junction held 11 bases outside the gene matches. This CDR3 contains 14 residues. The CDR3 reads CSARQGLGADTQYF. CDR3 sequence (DNA): TGCAGCGCACGACAGGGATTGGGTGCAGATACGCAGTATTTT.

In this sample, this clonotype turned up many times. The V and J genes are TRBV20-1 and TRBJ2-7, with 11 bases that match TRBD2. There are 18 residues in the CDR3. V lost 2 bases and J lost 5; bases outside the gene matches: 17. Germline V gene sequence: CDR1 DFQATT, CDR2 SNEGSKA (reference sequence). In nucleotides, the CDR3 is TGCAGTGCTAGACTCCTTTCCGGGACTAGCGGTTTTAACCACGAGCAGTACTTC. Protein: CSARLLSGTSGFNHEQYF.

This clonotype was picked up a small number of times. This chain joins TRBV3-1 and TRBJ2-2; 9 bases agree with TRBD2. CDR1 and CDR2 (germline): LGHDT, YNNKEL (reference sequence). V gave up 4 bases and J gave up 5 bases; unmatched junction bases: 8. This CDR3 spans 16 amino acids. CDR3 loop: CASSPEREVGTGELFF. The CDR3 bases are TGTGCCAGCAGCCCGGAGCGGGAGGTTGGAACCGGGGAGCTGTTTTTT.

This clonotype was detected a few times. V usage is TRBV27 and J usage is TRBJ2-5; D might be TRBD2 (6 bases). Per germline, CDR1 MNHEY and CDR2 SMNVEV (reference sequence). V was cut by 3 bases and J by 5 bases, with 13 bases left in between. The CDR3 sequence is 14 residues long. CDR3 protein: CASSFFPSVETQYF. The CDR3 DNA follows: TGTGCCAGCAGTTTTTTCCCTAGCGTGGAGACCCAGTACTTC.

This chain connects TRBV6-1 to TRBJ2-2, with D possibly TRBD1 on 6 matching bases. The CDR3 runs 15 residues. The germline V and J ends were trimmed by 6 bases and 6 bases, with 17 bases remaining between them. Germline V gene data show CDR1 as MNHNS and CDR2 as SASEGT. In DNA, the CDR3 is TGTGCCAGCAGCCTCGGACAGCTCCACGCCGGGGAGCTGTTTTTT. Translation: CASSLGQLHAGELFF.

J is TRBJ2-1 and V is TRBV7-9, with D unresolved. V lost 1 base and J 9 bases, leaving 7 bases between the germline ends. Germline V gene sequence: CDR1 SEHNR, CDR2 FQNEAQ (reference sequence). The CDR3 runs to 12 residues. The CDR3 bases are TGTGCCAGCAGCTTAGTCTATGGTGAGCAGTTCTTC. Translation gives CASSLVYGEQFF.

Ten or more counts support this clonotype. The V call is TRBV7-6, the J call TRBJ2-7; TRBD2 is a possible D gene (6 bases). CDR3 length: 19 amino acids. V shed 1 base and J shed 7 bases, with 29 bases lying between them. Germline V gene lookup returns CDR1 SGHVS and CDR2 FNYEAQ. The CDR3 DNA follows: TGTGCCAGCAGCTTAGGTCGACTCGGGAGTAGCACCGTGGGGGGAGAGCAGTACTTC. This gives the protein CASSLGRLGSSTVGGEQYF.

This clonotype was counted only a few times. The V gene is TRBV20-1, the J gene TRBJ2-3, with D tentatively TRBD2 (6 bases). CDR1 and CDR2 from the germline V gene are DFQATT and SNEGSKA (reference sequence). There are 12 residues in the CDR3. Deletions cut 3 bases from V and 4 bases from J, with 8 bases between. The CDR3 here is CSARWGADTQYF. DNA of the CDR3: TGCAGTGCTAGGTGGGGGGCAGATACGCAGTATTTT.